The 16 T cell receptor beta chains reported below all come from one sample, sequenced in a study of cytomegalovirus exposure and HLA in healthy donors. It was with 60 Vbeta and 13 Jbeta primers that the PCR ran. TCRdb's table, derived via immunoSEQ multiplex PCR, lists solely in-frame clones and lacks some. The data hold 200,000 to 250,000 clones, with approximately 84% observed a single time. The sequencing sample was made of PBMCs. Every receptor here comes from a woman between 35 and 50 years old in good health and CMV-seronegative.

This clone was seen only once. The V call is TRBV7-8, the J call TRBJ1-6; 8 nucleotides line up with TRBD1. Trimming at V came to 1 base and at J to 2 bases, leaving 10 bases not matched to a gene. CDR1 is SGHVS and CDR2 is FQNEAQ in the germline V gene. The CDR3 contains 19 residues. The CDR3 is CASSLVTPGQGPYNSPLHF. CDR3 coding DNA: TGTGCCAGCAGCTTAGTAACCCCCGGACAGGGACCCTATAATTCACCCCTCCACTTT.

The chain has TRBV28 and TRBJ2-7; D is ambiguous. The V gene's germline CDR1 is MDHEN and CDR2 SYDVKM. The V gene lost 2 bases and the J gene lost 2 bases, with 7 bases spanning the gap. The CDR3 contains 13 residues. Written as DNA, the CDR3 is TGTGCCAGCAGTTTACATGGAGCCTACGAGCAGTACTTC. It translates to CASSLHGAYEQYF.

This chain uses TRBV28 with TRBJ2-1; 8 positions agree with TRBD1. CDR1 and CDR2 from the germline V gene are MDHEN and SYDVKM. This CDR3 region has 15 residues. The ends lost 3 bases at V and 3 bases at J; junction bases unmatched: 4. The DNA for the CDR3 is TGTGCCAGCAGTTTGGCAGGGGGCGACTACAATGAGCAGTTCTTC. Protein product: CASSLAGGDYNEQFF.

CDR3 coding DNA: TGTGCCAGTAAGGAACAGGCAACGAACACCGGGGAGCTGTTTTTT. Protein: CASKEQATNTGELFF. The chain is built from TRBV19 and TRBJ2-2, with D tentatively TRBD1 (5 bases). Trimming pared 7 bases from V and 0 bases from J, leaving 12 bases between. Germline assignment: CDR1 LNHDA and CDR2 SQIVND (reference sequence). This CDR3 has 15 amino acids. Full variable domain (outside the CDR3, taken from reference TRBV19 and TRBJ2-2): DGGITQSPKYLFRKEGQNVTLSCEQNLNHDAMYWYRQDPGQGLRLIYYSQIVNDFQKGDIAEGYSVSREKKESFPLTVTSAQKNPTAFYLCASKEQATNTGELFFGEGSRLTVL.

Remarks on this clone: At one boundary the junction diverges from the germline segment, which might be a read error. The chain couples TRBV5-1 to TRBJ1-2; 9 bases are a match to TRBD1. Looked up from germline, CDR1 is SGHRS and CDR2 is YFSETQ. The CDR3 spans 15 residues. The CDR3 DNA follows: TGCGCCAGCAGCTTGGGGGACAGGGTCCCCTATGGCTACCCCTTC. Protein sequence: CASSLGDRVPYGYPF.

V usage is TRBV2 and J usage is TRBJ1-5, with 8 bases identical to TRBD1. The CDR3 loop spans 14 amino acids. Trimming at V came to 4 bases and at J to 6 bases, leaving 5 bases not matched to a gene. Germline V lookup: CDR1 SNHLY, CDR2 FYNNEI. The CDR3 DNA follows: TGTGCCAGCAGTGGTCCAGGGGGCTCTCAGCCCCAGCATTTT. This encodes CASSGPGGSQPQHF.

The chain is built from TRBV30 and TRBJ1-1; the D gene is possibly TRBD1 (6 bases). This CDR3 contains 14 residues. The germline V gene has CDR1 GTSNPN and CDR2 SVGIG (reference sequence). V was clipped by 4 bases and J by 4 bases, with 16 bases between them. The CDR3 here is CAWNRGALGTEAFF. For the CDR3, the DNA is TGTGCCTGGAACCGGGGGGCGCTGGGCACTGAAGCTTTCTTT.

This chain joins TRBV5-1 and TRBJ2-1; 12 nucleotides agree with TRBD1. Germline trimming cut 2 bases from V and 9 bases from J; bases unmatched to any gene: 6. The CDR3 sequence is 15 residues long. The germline CDR1 and CDR2 sequences are SGHRS and YFSETQ. The CDR3 is CASSLGTGGASEQFF. The CDR3 DNA is TGCGCCAGCAGCTTAGGGACAGGGGGCGCGAGTGAGCAGTTCTTC.

J is TRBJ1-5 and V is TRBV6-1; 7 bases are a match to TRBD1. Germline loops: CDR1 MNHNS, CDR2 SASEGT. The CDR3 extends over 15 amino acids. V gave up 6 bases and J gave up 6 bases; unmatched junction bases: 11. The CDR3 region is CASSPKIQGVQPQHF. CDR3 DNA: TGTGCCAGCAGCCCTAAAATTCAGGGGGTTCAGCCCCAGCATTTT.

The V and J genes are TRBV10-1 and TRBJ1-2; D is unresolved. The V gene's germline CDR1 is WNHNN and CDR2 SYGVQD (reference sequence). V lost 3 bases, J lost 6 bases, and 8 bases lay in between. This CDR3 has 12 amino acids. The CDR3 DNA sequence: TGCGCCAGCAGTGATGGACTGAATGGCTACACCTTC. The encoded protein is CASSDGLNGYTF.

The CDR3 region has the DNA TGTGCCAGCAGCTTTGGGGGCGAAATCACCGGGGAGCTGTTTTTT. Encoded protein: CASSFGGEITGELFF. V is TRBV11-3 and J is TRBJ2-2; perhaps TRBD1 as D (6 bases). The CDR3 loop spans 15 amino acids. CDR1 SGHNT and CDR2 YENEEA come from the germline V gene. Trimming took 3 bases from V and 4 from J, leaving 12 bases between them.

A single count supports this clone. This chain joins TRBV5-4 and TRBJ2-5; unclear D gene. The germline gives CDR1 SGHNT, CDR2 YYREEE (reference sequence). The CDR3 contains 14 residues. Between the trimmed V and J ends, which lost 4 bases and 7 bases, there was a span of 17 bases. This CDR3 is CASSDKQHPPTQYF. CDR3 nucleotides: TGTGCCAGCAGCGATAAACAGCATCCTCCGACCCAGTACTTC. The variable domain in full, completed from reference TRBV5-4 and TRBJ2-5, reads ETGVTQSPTHLIKTRGQQVTLRCSSQSGHNTVSWYQQALGQGPQFIFQYYREEENGRGNFPPRFSGLQFPNYSSELNVNALELDDSALYLCASSDKQHPPTQYFGPGTRLLVL.

The chain is built from TRBV6-5 and TRBJ1-1; tentatively, D is TRBD1 (6 bases). V lost 4 bases and J lost 4, with 10 bases in between. This CDR3 region has 13 residues. Per germline, CDR1 MNHEY and CDR2 SVGAGI. The CDR3 reads CASSSKGGTEAFF. In DNA, the CDR3 is TGTGCCAGCAGTTCGAAAGGGGGCACTGAAGCTTTCTTT.

V and J are TRBV2 and TRBJ2-3, with D hard to call. V dropped 4 bases and J dropped 4 bases, with 12 bases sitting between them. Germline CDR1 and CDR2: SNHLY and FYNNEI. CDR3 length: 14 amino acids. DNA of the CDR3: TGTGCCAGCAGTGGCAGTGGCACATCAGATACGCAGTATTTT. Its protein is CASSGSGTSDTQYF.

The J gene is TRBJ1-4, the V gene TRBV7-6; D is perhaps TRBD1 (6 bases). The CDR3 has 14 amino acids. Between the trimmed V and J ends, which lost 5 bases and 4 bases, there was a span of 11 bases. Looked up from germline, CDR1 is SGHVS and CDR2 is FNYEAQ. CDR3 region: CASSGGGNNEKLFF. The CDR3 nucleotides are TGTGCCAGCAGCGGGGGCGGTAATAATGAAAAACTGTTTTTT.

Of note for this clone: Other DNA sequences from this sample encode an identical CDR3 as well. V usage is TRBV5-1 and J usage is TRBJ1-1; 8 bases are a match to TRBD1. Trimming took 5 bases from V and 4 from J; bases not matched to a gene: 7. This CDR3 has 14 amino acids. Germline lookup yields CDR1 SGHRS and CDR2 YFSETQ. The CDR3, as DNA: TGCGCCAGCAGTACAGGACAGGGAGGCACTGAAGCTTTCTTT. As protein: CASSTGQGGTEAFF. Filled out from reference TRBV5-1 and TRBJ1-1, the complete variable domain reads KAGVTQTPRYLIKTRGQQVTLSCSPISGHRSVSWYQQTPGQGLQFLFEYFSETQRNKGNFPGRFSGRQFSNSRSEMNVSTLELGDSALYLCASSTGQGGTEAFFGQGTRLTVV.